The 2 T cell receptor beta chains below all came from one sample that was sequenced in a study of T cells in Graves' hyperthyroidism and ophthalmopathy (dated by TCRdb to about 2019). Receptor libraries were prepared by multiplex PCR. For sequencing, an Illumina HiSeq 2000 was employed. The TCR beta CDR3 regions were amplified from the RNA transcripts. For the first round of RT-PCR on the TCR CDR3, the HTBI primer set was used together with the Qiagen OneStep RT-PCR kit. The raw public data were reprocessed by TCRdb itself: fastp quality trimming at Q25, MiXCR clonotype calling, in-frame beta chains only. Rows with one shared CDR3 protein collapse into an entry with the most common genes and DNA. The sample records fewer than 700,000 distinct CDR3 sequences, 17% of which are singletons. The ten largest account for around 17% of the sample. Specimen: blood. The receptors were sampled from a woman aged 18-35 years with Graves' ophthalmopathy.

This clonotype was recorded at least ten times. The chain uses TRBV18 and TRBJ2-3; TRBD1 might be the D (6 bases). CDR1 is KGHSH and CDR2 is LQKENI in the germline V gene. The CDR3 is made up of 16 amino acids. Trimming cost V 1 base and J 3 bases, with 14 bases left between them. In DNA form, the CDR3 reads TGTGCCAGCTCACCACGGCAGGGGCATGCAACAGATACGCAGTATTTT. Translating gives CASSPRQGHATDTQYF. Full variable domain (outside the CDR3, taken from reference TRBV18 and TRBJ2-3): NAGVMQNPRHLVRRRGQEARLRCSPMKGHSHVYWYRQLPEEGLKFMVYLQKENIIDESGMPKERFSAEFPKEGPSILRIQQVVRGDSAAYFCASSPRQGHATDTQYFGPGTRLTVL.

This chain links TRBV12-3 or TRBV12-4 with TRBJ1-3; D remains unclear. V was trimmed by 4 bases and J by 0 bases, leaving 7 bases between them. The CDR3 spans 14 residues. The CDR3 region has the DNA TGTGCCAGCAGTTGGATCGCCTCTGGAAACACCATATATTTT. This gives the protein CASSWIASGNTIYF.